The table lists the clone carrying this T cell receptor beta chain with a few counts. The antigen is undetermined. This entry belongs to a study of T cell repertoires in ileal Crohn's disease. Germline CDR1 reads SGHNT; CDR2 reads YYREEE (reference sequence). The CDR3 totals 14 residues. V was trimmed by 2 bases and J by 4 bases, leaving 10 bases between them. Study-wide results and limits: Endoscopic recurrence occurred in every patient whose clonality exceeded 26.8%.

Sequencing used immunoSEQ multiplex PCR; TCRdb keeps in-frame clones, though not all of them. The profile shows 12,000 to 15,000 clones, roughly 78% of them singletons. Material: ileal tissue. The chain is built from TRBV5-4 and TRBJ1-3, with TRBD1 as a possible D gene (6 bases). This clonotype was sampled from an adult with Crohn's disease. CDR3 region: CASSFRGIGNTIYF. CDR3 nucleotides: TGTGCCAGCAGCTTCAGGGGAATCGGAAACACCATATATTTT.